These 25 T cell receptor beta chains were all obtained from the same sample, sequenced in a study of T cell responses to AZD1222 COVID-19 vaccine. TCRdb's copy holds only in-frame clones and misses some; the assay was immunoSEQ multiplex PCR. The sample has around 130,000 clones; roughly nine tenths are singletons. The specimen was peripheral blood, collected 28 days after the second AZD1222 dose. The receptors come from an adult who received the AZD1222 COVID-19 vaccine.

This chain joins TRBV4-3 and TRBJ1-2, with D possibly matching TRBD1 (5 bases). This CDR3 has 16 amino acids. CDR1 and CDR2 (germline): LGHNA, YSLEER. Trimming took off 6 bases at V and 3 bases at J, with 20 bases between the two ends. CDR3 in amino acids: CASRPTGDSTHYGYTF. CDR3 DNA sequence: TGCGCCAGCAGACCTACCGGGGACTCCACCCACTATGGCTACACCTTC.

This clone was counted only a few times. V is TRBV27 and J is TRBJ1-2; D remains ambiguous. The CDR3 contains 12 residues. The V and J ends lost 3 bases and 8 bases respectively, with 10 bases between them. Looked up from germline, CDR1 is MNHEY and CDR2 is SMNVEV (reference sequence). The CDR3 loop reads CASSFKGNGYTF. The CDR3 DNA follows: TGTGCCAGCAGTTTTAAAGGGAACGGCTACACCTTC.

The CDR3 DNA follows: TGCAGCGTTGAATCCCCGCCGAGCGCAAGGAGCTCCTACAATGAGCAGTTCTTC. Protein: CSVESPPSARSSYNEQFF. The rearrangement links TRBV29-1 to TRBJ2-1; D is unresolved. V lost 2 bases and J lost 0, with 20 bases in between. CDR3 size: 18 residues. Germline V lookup: CDR1 SQVTM, CDR2 ANQGSEA.

The V gene is TRBV9, the J gene TRBJ1-2, with 8 bases fitting TRBD1. The trim removed 2 bases at V and 8 bases at J, leaving 5 bases unmatched. The CDR3 sequence is 13 residues long. Germline CDR1 SGDLS, CDR2 YYNGEE. The CDR3 DNA sequence: TGTGCCAGCAGCGTGACAGGGGCAAGCGGCTACACCTTC. Its protein is CASSVTGASGYTF.

The CDR3 nucleotides read TGTGCCAGCAGTCAAGGGGGGACTAGCGGGAGGGGTGAGCAGTTCTTC. Amino acid sequence: CASSQGGTSGRGEQFF. The V gene is TRBV7-8, the J gene TRBJ2-1; TRBD2 matches at 16 bases. V dropped 6 bases and J dropped 9; count of bases not matched to a gene: 8. Germline assignment: CDR1 SGHVS and CDR2 FQNEAQ. The CDR3 consists of 16 residues.

V gene TRBV6-6 combines with J gene TRBJ2-7, with 8 bases matching TRBD1. V was clipped by 5 bases and J by 0 bases; unmatched bases: 3. There are 14 residues in the CDR3. Germline lookup yields CDR1 MNHNY and CDR2 SVGAGI (reference sequence). CDR3 region: CASSGTGSSYEQYF. CDR3 in DNA: TGTGCCAGCAGTGGGACAGGCAGCTCCTACGAGCAGTACTTC.

This chain connects TRBV12-3 or TRBV12-4 to TRBJ1-4; D is possibly TRBD1 (5 bases). The V and J ends lost 3 bases and 5 bases respectively, with 7 bases between them. The CDR3 is made up of 13 amino acids. CDR3 DNA: TGTGCCAGCAGTTTGGGACCCAATGAAAAACTGTTTTTT. Its translation is CASSLGPNEKLFF.

The chain links TRBV10-2 to TRBJ1-5; D call uncertain. The CDR3 is 14 residues long. CDR1 and CDR2 (germline): WSHSY, SAAADI. Trimming shortened V by 3 bases and J by 5 bases, and 11 bases separated the two germline ends. The CDR3: CASSDSGPHQPQHF. The DNA for the CDR3 is TGCGCCAGCAGTGACTCGGGCCCGCATCAGCCCCAGCATTTT.

The genes are TRBV12-5 and TRBJ2-7, with unresolved D. The germline V gene has CDR1 LGHNT and CDR2 FRNRAP. This CDR3 has 13 amino acids. The ends were cut back, 0 bases at V and 2 bases at J, with 5 bases in the middle. The CDR3 spells CASGLVGAYEQYF. The CDR3 coding sequence is TGTGCTAGTGGTTTGGTCGGAGCCTACGAGCAGTACTTC.

This clone was found a few times. The rearrangement uses TRBV3-1 (or the pseudogene TRBV3-2) and TRBJ1-2; D perhaps matches TRBD1 (5 bases). CDR1 and CDR2 from the germline V gene are LGHDT and YNNKEL (reference sequence). This CDR3 spans 15 amino acids. Trimming shortened V by 4 bases and J by 4 bases, and 16 bases separated the two germline ends. The CDR3 protein is CASSPTVNVLYGYTF. CDR3 DNA: TGTGCCAGCAGCCCGACAGTTAACGTCCTCTATGGCTACACCTTC.

The V and J genes are TRBV4-3 and TRBJ2-3; D perhaps matches TRBD1 (6 bases). Germline V gives CDR1 LGHNA, CDR2 YSLEER. Trimming cost V 2 bases and J 1 base, with 10 bases left between them. The CDR3 is 15 amino acids. DNA for the CDR3: TGCGCCAGCAGCCAAATACAGGGCCGCACAGATACGCAGTATTTT. Its protein is CASSQIQGRTDTQYF.

This chain joins TRBV4-1 and TRBJ1-1; D gene ambiguous. The CDR3 runs 13 residues. In germline, CDR1 is MGHRA, CDR2 YSYEKL. V lost 3 bases, J lost 0 bases, and 5 bases lay in between. The CDR3 loop reads CASSHGMNTEAFF. In DNA, the CDR3 is TGCGCCAGCAGCCACGGCATGAACACTGAAGCTTTCTTT.

This chain joins TRBV30 and TRBJ1-5; tentative D call: TRBD1 (5 bases). Trimming took off 5 bases at V and 7 bases at J, with 15 bases between the two ends. Germline V gene lookup returns CDR1 GTSNPN and CDR2 SVGIG (reference sequence). The CDR3 spans 13 residues. The CDR3 spells CAWAAGGSQPQHF. The CDR3 nucleotides are TGTGCCTGGGCGGCGGGGGGGAGCCAGCCCCAGCATTTT.

A few counts support this clone. The V gene is TRBV5-6, the J gene TRBJ2-5, with D maybe TRBD1 (6 bases). Germline CDR1 reads SGHDT; CDR2 reads YYEEEE. This CDR3 region has 15 residues. V dropped 5 bases and J dropped 1 base, with 15 bases sitting between them. The CDR3 region has the DNA TGTGCCAGCAGTCAAACCTTAGGGGGCCAAGAGACCCAGTACTTC. This translates into CASSQTLGGQETQYF.

V usage is TRBV6-5 and J usage is TRBJ1-1; unclear D gene. V lost 7 bases, J lost 1 base, and 10 bases lay in between. From germline, CDR1 is MNHEY and CDR2 SVGAGI. This CDR3 is built from 13 residues. The CDR3 is CASKGWQNTEAFF. CDR3 sequence (DNA): TGTGCCAGCAAGGGTTGGCAGAACACTGAAGCTTTCTTT.

V gene TRBV2 combines with J gene TRBJ1-1, with D uncertain. This CDR3 has 14 residues. Germline CDR1 and CDR2: SNHLY and FYNNEI. Between the trimmed V and J ends, which lost 6 bases and 1 base, there was a span of 12 bases. The CDR3 nucleotides are TGTGCCAGCAGAGGGCAGATAGAGAACACTGAAGCTTTCTTT. It codes for CASRGQIENTEAFF.

J is TRBJ2-5 and V is TRBV27, with 8 positions matching TRBD2. J lost 2 bases, V lost 7 bases, and 6 bases had no gene match. The CDR3 consists of 14 residues. Germline V gene sequence: CDR1 MNHEY, CDR2 SMNVEV (reference sequence). In nucleotides, the CDR3 is TGTGCCAGCATGGAGCGGGAGTTACAAGAGACCCAGTACTTC. Amino acid sequence: CASMERELQETQYF.

The chain uses TRBV25-1 and TRBJ1-3; D is uncertain. The CDR3 is 13 amino acids. Trimming stripped 9 bases from V and 0 bases from J, with 9 bases between. Germline loops: CDR1 MGHDK, CDR2 SYGVNS. CDR3 bases: TGTGCCAGTAGAGGATACTCTGGAAACACCATATATTTT. Translation: CASRGYSGNTIYF.

The V gene is TRBV30, the J gene TRBJ1-2, with D tentatively TRBD1 (6 bases). The CDR3 consists of 14 residues. The germline V gene encodes CDR1 GTSNPN and CDR2 SVGIG (reference sequence). Trimming pared 4 bases from V and 7 bases from J, leaving 19 bases between. CDR3 in DNA: TGTGCCTGGACCCGACGGGAGGGGGAGGGTGGCTACACCTTC. It codes for CAWTRREGEGGYTF.

The chain couples TRBV5-4 to TRBJ1-2, with D possibly matching TRBD1 (5 bases). The CDR3 covers 12 residues. Trimming took 4 bases from V and 2 from J, leaving 6 bases between them. The germline CDR1 and CDR2 sequences are SGHNT and YYREEE (reference sequence). CDR3: CASSEGNYGYTF. The CDR3 DNA follows: TGTGCCAGCAGCGAGGGGAACTATGGCTACACCTTC.

This chain links TRBV7-6 with TRBJ1-1; TRBD1 agrees at 10 bases. The CDR3 is made up of 16 amino acids. Germline CDR1 is SGHVS and CDR2 is FNYEAQ. V dropped 7 bases and J dropped 4; count of bases not matched to a gene: 12. The CDR3: CASIVGQGVNGTEAFF. CDR3 in DNA: TGTGCCAGCATTGTCGGACAGGGGGTCAACGGCACTGAAGCTTTCTTT.

This chain links TRBV7-6 with TRBJ1-5, with TRBD1 matching over 7 bases. Trimming removed 1 base from V and 11 bases from J; junction bases left unmatched: 11. Germline V CDR1 and CDR2: SGHVS, FNYEAQ. This CDR3 has 15 amino acids. CDR3 protein: CASSLDRGNDLAQHF. Written as DNA, the CDR3 is TGTGCCAGCAGCTTAGACAGGGGCAACGATTTAGCCCAGCATTTT.

This chain links TRBV2 with TRBJ1-2; 7 bases are a match to TRBD1. V dropped 4 bases and J dropped 4; count of bases not matched to a gene: 9. There are 15 residues in the CDR3. The germline V gene encodes CDR1 SNHLY and CDR2 FYNNEI. CDR3 bases: TGTGCCAGCAGTGTCCAAACACAGGGGCTCTATGGCTACACCTTC. This translates into CASSVQTQGLYGYTF.

The chain employs TRBV7-2 and TRBJ2-2; D ambiguous. Trimming removed 3 bases at V and 0 bases at J, with 8 bases between. CDR1 is SGHTA, CDR2 FQGNSA, per germline. The CDR3 has 15 residues. The CDR3 region is CASSFGYANTGELFF. The CDR3, as DNA: TGTGCCAGCAGCTTTGGATACGCGAACACCGGGGAGCTGTTTTTT.

The chain recombines TRBV5-1 with TRBJ2-3, with 9 positions matching TRBD1. The CDR3 is 17 residues long. The germline V gene has CDR1 SGHRS and CDR2 YFSETQ. V trimming: 3 bases; J trimming: 4 bases; junction bases outside the gene matches: 12. The CDR3 bases are TGCGCCAGCAGCTCCCGGGCCGGGACAGGGTGGGCAGATACGCAGTATTTT. Translated, it gives CASSSRAGTGWADTQYF.